The 28 T cell receptor beta chains below all came from one sample that was sequenced in a study of T cell responses to AZD1222 COVID-19 vaccine. Generated by immunoSEQ multiplex PCR, the TCRdb table keeps only in-frame clones and is missing some. The sample lists some 140,000 clones, 92% occurring once. The sample here was peripheral blood, taken on day 0 of AZD1222 vaccination. These receptor sequences come from an adult in good health.

The count of this clone is one. J is TRBJ1-1 and V is TRBV19, with a weak D call TRBD1 (6 bases). The germline CDR1 and CDR2 sequences are LNHDA and SQIVND (reference sequence). Deletions cut 6 bases from V and 4 bases from J, with 12 bases between. The CDR3 contains 13 residues. Here the CDR3 DNA reads TGTGCCAGTAGCACCGGAGGGGGCACTGAAGCTTTCTTT. Residues: CASSTGGGTEAFF.

The chain couples TRBV7-6 to TRBJ2-1; the D gene could be TRBD1 or TRBD2 (5 bases each). The germline V gene encodes CDR1 SGHVS and CDR2 FNYEAQ. The CDR3 contains 17 residues. The V end was cut by 1 base, the J end by 0 bases, with 13 bases between. CDR3 residues: CASSLGGGHSSYNEQFF. CDR3 DNA sequence: TGTGCCAGCAGCTTAGGAGGAGGACATAGCTCCTACAATGAGCAGTTCTTC. Based on the CDR3 plus reference TRBV7-6 and TRBJ2-1, the full variable domain is GAGVSQSPRYKVTKRGQDVALRCDPISGHVSLYWYRQALGQGPEFLTYFNYEAQQDKSGLPNDRFSAERPEGSISTLTIQRTEQRDSAMYRCASSLGGGHSSYNEQFFGPGTRLTVL.

The chain joins TRBV7-2 to TRBJ1-5; TRBD1 is a possible D gene (6 bases). The V gene lost 1 base and the J gene lost 0 bases, with 16 bases spanning the gap. The CDR3 runs to 18 residues. CDR1 and CDR2 from the germline V gene are SGHTA and FQGNSA. CDR3 coding DNA: TGTGCCAGCAGCTTAGGCAGTGGGGGGACATATAGCAATCAGCCCCAGCATTTT. This translates into CASSLGSGGTYSNQPQHF.

V gene TRBV18 combines with J gene TRBJ2-1, with D hard to call. Germline CDR1 reads KGHSH; CDR2 reads LQKENI. This CDR3 region has 14 residues. V was trimmed by 2 bases and J by 0 bases, leaving 5 bases between them. In nucleotides, the CDR3 is TGTGCCAGCTCACCAAGCCGCTCCTACAATGAGCAGTTCTTC. Protein: CASSPSRSYNEQFF. The full variable domain, in which reference TRBV18 and TRBJ2-1 provide the parts outside the CDR3, is NAGVMQNPRHLVRRRGQEARLRCSPMKGHSHVYWYRQLPEEGLKFMVYLQKENIIDESGMPKERFSAEFPKEGPSILRIQQVVRGDSAAYFCASSPSRSYNEQFFGPGTRLTVL.

The chain is built from TRBV4-2 and TRBJ1-1; D is ambiguous. CDR3 length: 17 residues. The V gene lost 1 base and the J gene lost 0 bases, with 15 bases spanning the gap. Per germline, CDR1 LGHNA and CDR2 YNFKEQ. The DNA of the CDR3 is TGTGCCAGCAGCCAAGTCGGCGGAGGGCCCATGAACACTGAAGCTTTCTTT. Translating it yields CASSQVGGGPMNTEAFF.

The CDR3 bases are TGCGCCAGCAGCCAGGGCCCTAATCAGCCCCAGCATTTT. Its translation: CASSQGPNQPQHF. The V and J genes are TRBV4-1 and TRBJ1-5; D is ambiguous. CDR1 is MGHRA, CDR2 YSYEKL, per germline. Trimming took off 3 bases at V and 4 bases at J, with 7 bases between the two ends. The CDR3 consists of 13 residues.

V is TRBV10-3 and J is TRBJ2-7; D not resolved. Trimming left V 2 bases short and J 0 bases short, with 11 bases between. Germline lookup yields CDR1 ENHRY and CDR2 SYGVKD. The CDR3 runs 15 residues. The CDR3 coding sequence is TGTGCCATCAGTGAGGGGCCCACGCTCTCCTACGAGCAGTACTTC. This gives the protein CAISEGPTLSYEQYF.

This rearrangement joins TRBV6-5 to TRBJ1-2, with D possibly TRBD1 on 6 matching bases. Trimming took off 7 bases at V and 5 bases at J, with 14 bases between the two ends. The CDR3 runs 13 residues. The V gene's germline CDR1 is MNHEY and CDR2 SVGAGI. The CDR3 nucleotides read TGTGCCAGCATCCGGGGGGCGGGATATGGCTACACCTTC. Amino acid sequence: CASIRGAGYGYTF.

The rearrangement uses TRBV5-6 and TRBJ1-4; 7 bases align to TRBD1. Germline CDR1 and CDR2: SGHDT and YYEEEE. V gave up 1 base and J gave up 3 bases; unmatched junction bases: 0. This CDR3 has 14 residues. The CDR3: CASSLTGANEKLFF. The DNA for the CDR3 is TGTGCCAGCAGCTTGACAGGGGCTAATGAAAAACTGTTTTTT.

The rearrangement links TRBV11-2 to TRBJ2-7; 7 bases map to TRBD2. Germline CDR1 and CDR2: SGHAT and FQNNGV. J gave up 2 bases and V 4 bases, and 2 bases lay outside the gene matches. The CDR3 loop spans 13 amino acids. The CDR3, as DNA: TGTGCCAGCAGCTCAACTAGCGCCTACGAGCAGTACTTC. Its protein product is CASSSTSAYEQYF.

The chain couples TRBV7-9 to TRBJ1-2; 8 bases line up with TRBD1. Trimming removed 4 bases from V and 4 bases from J; junction bases left unmatched: 8. This CDR3 comprises 15 residues. Germline V lookup: CDR1 SEHNR, CDR2 FQNEAQ (reference sequence). The CDR3 DNA reads TGTGCCAGCAGCTCGCCGGACAGGGCCCTCTATGGCTACACCTTC. It encodes CASSSPDRALYGYTF. Full variable domain (missing parts from reference TRBV7-9 and TRBJ1-2): DTGVSQNPRHKITKRGQNVTFRCDPISEHNRLYWYRQTLGQGPEFLTYFQNEAQLEKSRLLSDRFSAERPKGSFSTLEIQRTEQGDSAMYLCASSSPDRALYGYTFGSGTRLTVV.

The rearrangement joins TRBV19 to TRBJ1-5; 11 nucleotides line up with TRBD1. In germline, CDR1 is LNHDA, CDR2 SQIVND (reference sequence). Unmatched junction bases numbered 11, after V lost 4 bases and J lost 6 bases. There are 17 residues in the CDR3. CDR3 residues: CASSKGQGGSYSQPQHF. The CDR3 DNA is TGTGCCAGTAGTAAGGGACAGGGGGGATCGTACAGTCAGCCCCAGCATTTT.

V gene TRBV7-2 combines with J gene TRBJ1-5; D possibly corresponds to TRBD1 (5 bases). This CDR3 has 14 residues. CDR1 and CDR2 (germline): SGHTA, FQGNSA. Trimming shortened V by 3 bases and J by 6 bases, and 12 bases separated the two germline ends. CDR3 sequence: CASSFGRDGQPQHF. The CDR3 bases are TGTGCCAGCAGCTTCGGCAGGGACGGTCAGCCCCAGCATTTT.

V and J are TRBV12-3 or TRBV12-4 and TRBJ2-7, with D unclear. This CDR3 has 12 residues. The ends were cut back, 5 bases at V and 3 bases at J, with 8 bases in the middle. This chain's CDR3 is CASSRENYEQYF. DNA for the CDR3: TGTGCCAGCAGTCGAGAGAACTACGAGCAGTACTTC.

This rearrangement joins TRBV5-1 to TRBJ1-4; no definite D call. Between the trimmed V and J ends, which lost 5 bases and 0 bases, there was a span of 8 bases. The CDR3 is made up of 14 amino acids. Germline-derived CDR1 and CDR2 are SGHRS and YFSETQ. The CDR3 DNA sequence: TGCGCCAGCAGTTCAGATACAACTAATGAAAAACTGTTTTTT. Its protein product is CASSSDTTNEKLFF.

The gene calls are TRBV6-5 and TRBJ1-4; TRBD1 is a possible D gene (5 bases). Trimming stripped 0 bases from V and 12 bases from J, with 20 bases between. The CDR3 is made up of 16 amino acids. Germline lookup yields CDR1 MNHEY and CDR2 SVGAGI. The CDR3 DNA reads TGTGCCAGCAGTTACTCGGCGGGGGGTAAGAGTCGGGAACTGTTTTTT. Translation gives CASSYSAGGKSRELFF.

This clone was counted once. The chain couples TRBV27 to TRBJ1-6; no firm D call. There are 14 residues in the CDR3. Trimming stripped 2 bases from V and 6 bases from J, with 8 bases between. CDR1 is MNHEY, CDR2 SMNVEV, per germline (reference sequence). CDR3 loop: CASSLHSSNSPLHF. The CDR3 DNA is TGTGCCAGCAGTTTACACAGTTCTAATTCACCCCTCCACTTT.

The chain has TRBV30 and TRBJ2-1, with a tentative D call TRBD1 (6 bases). Germline CDR1 is GTSNPN and CDR2 is SVGIG (reference sequence). The V and J ends lost 0 bases and 8 bases respectively, with 8 bases between them. This CDR3 region has 12 residues. CDR3 nucleotides: TGTGCCTGGAGTGTACCAGGGGATGAGCAGTTCTTC. Amino acid sequence: CAWSVPGDEQFF.

The V call is TRBV13, the J call TRBJ1-3; D possibly corresponds to TRBD1 (6 bases). The germline V gene encodes CDR1 PRHDT and CDR2 FYEKMQ (reference sequence). The CDR3 runs 14 residues. V shed 5 bases and J shed 2 bases, with 10 bases lying between them. The CDR3, as DNA: TGTGCCAGCAGCACCAGGGGAGCTGGAAACACCATATATTTT. Protein product: CASSTRGAGNTIYF.

V usage is TRBV6-5 and J usage is TRBJ1-3, with 8 bases that match TRBD1. Germline V gene sequence: CDR1 MNHEY, CDR2 SVGAGI. Trimming cost V 6 bases and J 2 bases; bases outside gene matches: 3. This CDR3 is built from 14 residues. The DNA for the CDR3 is TGTGCCAGCAGGGAGACAGGGGCTGGAAACACCATATATTTT. Protein sequence: CASRETGAGNTIYF.

The genes are TRBV27 and TRBJ1-6, with no clear D. The V end lost 5 bases, the J end lost 3 bases, and 11 bases lay between the germline ends. The CDR3 loop spans 15 amino acids. From germline, CDR1 is MNHEY and CDR2 SMNVEV (reference sequence). The CDR3 here is CASSLRSIYNSPLHF. The CDR3 DNA is TGTGCCAGCAGTCTCCGCAGTATCTATAATTCACCCCTCCACTTT.

This clone has more than one count but fewer than ten. This chain joins TRBV12-5 and TRBJ2-1; D uncertain. Trimming stripped 8 bases from V and 3 bases from J, with 17 bases between. The CDR3 consists of 15 residues. Looked up from germline, CDR1 is LGHNT and CDR2 is FRNRAP. The chain's CDR3 is CASSLVGGNYNEQFF. The CDR3 nucleotides are TGTGCTAGTTCCTTGGTTGGTGGGAACTACAATGAGCAGTTCTTC.

The rearrangement links TRBV10-3 to TRBJ1-2; a possible D gene is TRBD1 (5 bases). V was cut by 2 bases and J by 5 bases, with 21 bases left in between. The CDR3 spans 17 residues. CDR1 and CDR2 (germline): ENHRY, SYGVKD. The CDR3 coding sequence is TGTGCCATCAGTGAGGGGAGCAACCGGGACGGACCTTATGGCTACACCTTC. Protein sequence: CAISEGSNRDGPYGYTF.

This sequence joins TRBV23-1 and TRBJ1-3; D gene ambiguous. TRBV23-1 is placed among ORFs of uncertain function. Trimming stripped 10 bases from V and 0 bases from J, with 13 bases between. This CDR3 is built from 14 residues. The chain's CDR3 is CATLRSYSGNTIYF. The CDR3 DNA reads TGCGCCACCCTGCGATCCTACTCTGGAAACACCATATATTTT.

The CDR3 spells CASSLDRGTEAFF. The CDR3 nucleotides read TGTGCCAGCAGCCTGGACAGGGGCACTGAAGCTTTCTTT. The chain employs TRBV9 and TRBJ1-1; 9 nucleotides agree with TRBD1. The CDR3 is 13 residues long. Germline V gives CDR1 SGDLS, CDR2 YYNGEE. V was clipped by 4 bases and J by 4 bases; unmatched bases: 2.

The rearrangement joins TRBV12-3 or TRBV12-4 to TRBJ1-3; D gene unclear. The CDR3 consists of 13 residues. V lost 7 bases and J lost 4, with 11 bases in between. The CDR3 sequence: CASTLGTGNTIYF. The CDR3 bases are TGTGCCAGCACCTTAGGAACCGGAAACACCATATATTTT.

This clone was recorded once. The J gene is TRBJ1-2, the V gene TRBV6-6, with TRBD1 matching over 7 bases. The CDR3 runs 14 residues. Germline CDR1 reads MNHNY; CDR2 reads SVGAGI (reference sequence). Trimming cost V 4 bases and J 5 bases; bases outside gene matches: 7. CDR3 DNA sequence: TGTGCCAGCAGTTCCCGGACAGGCCGTTATGGCTACACCTTC. As protein: CASSSRTGRYGYTF.

A few counts support this clone. The chain has TRBV29-1 and TRBJ1-4, with D uncertain. There are 15 residues in the CDR3. V was clipped by 1 base and J by 11 bases, with 20 bases between them. Germline V lookup: CDR1 SQVTM, CDR2 ANQGSEA. CDR3 sequence reads: CSVEVWLPSNPKLFF. CDR3 coding DNA: TGCAGCGTTGAAGTTTGGCTCCCGAGCAATCCGAAACTGTTTTTT.